This record concerns one T cell receptor (beta chain) sequence. No antigen is known for it. Per sample, at least 5 micrograms of total RNA were extracted. This sample was taken from a study of blood T cells in healthy people across ages. This CDR3 is 13 amino acids long. Germline V gives CDR1 MDHEN, CDR2 SYDVKM. The V gene lost 7 bases and the J gene lost 3 bases, with 10 bases spanning the gap. Study-level results: Estimates of diversity drawn from one million T cells were considered underestimates.

A second roughly 6 to 11 cycle PCR used barcoded and J-beta primers. TCRdb ran MiXCR on the 5' RACE reads and lists one entry per CDR3 protein. The sample holds some 1.8 million distinct CDR3 sequences; about two fifths are singletons and the top ten take 23%. The TCR comes from a human donor in good health. Material: blood. V and J are TRBV28 and TRBJ1-5, with D possibly matching TRBD1 (6 bases). The CDR3 nucleotides are TGTGCCAGCATTACAGGGATCAATCAGCCCCAGCATTTT. Protein: CASITGINQPQHF.